The clone carrying this TCR beta chain has ten or more counts. Its specificity is not known. The CDR3 length is 15 residues. Trimming left V 6 bases short and J 1 base short, with 15 bases between. Germline loops: CDR1 MNHEY, CDR2 SVGAGI. The data originate from a study of Graves' ophthalmopathy and Graves' hyperthyroidism. Hyperthyroidism in these 18- to 65-year-old patients was newly diagnosed, lasting under 2 months. Amplified material comprised TCR beta CDR3 regions derived from RNA transcripts. HTBI-primed RT-PCR formed the first round, and a multiplex PCR formed the second. TCRdb called the multiplex PCR reads again in MiXCR, with one record for every CDR3 protein. The sample shows 580,000 or so distinct CDR3 sequences, just under 40% of them seen only once. Findings and limits, study-wide: Using 13 signatures, a model distinguished ophthalmopathy from stable hyperthyroidism, reaching around 87% sensitivity and 65% to 84% specificity.

The sample comprised peripheral blood or thyroid tissue (not recorded which). The chain is built from TRBV6-5 and TRBJ2-5; tentatively, D is TRBD1 (6 bases). The sequence was collected from an adult man with Graves' hyperthyroidism. The CDR3 DNA reads as TGTGCCAGCAGGGGGACACACCTGGCCCAAGAGACCCAGTACTTC. Translated, it gives CASRGTHLAQETQYF.